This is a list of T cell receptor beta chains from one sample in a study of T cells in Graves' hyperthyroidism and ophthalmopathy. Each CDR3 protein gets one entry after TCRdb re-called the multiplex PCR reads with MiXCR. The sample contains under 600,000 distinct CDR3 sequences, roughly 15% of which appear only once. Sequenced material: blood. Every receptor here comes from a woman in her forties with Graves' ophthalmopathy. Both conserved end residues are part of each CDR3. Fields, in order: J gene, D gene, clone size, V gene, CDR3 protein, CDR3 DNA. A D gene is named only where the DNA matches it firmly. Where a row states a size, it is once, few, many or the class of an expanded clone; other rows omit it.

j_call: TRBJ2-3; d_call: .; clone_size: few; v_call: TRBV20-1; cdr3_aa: CSARAPGYLTDTQYF; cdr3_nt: TGCAGTGCTAGAGCACCGGGATACTTGACAGATACGCAGTATTTT
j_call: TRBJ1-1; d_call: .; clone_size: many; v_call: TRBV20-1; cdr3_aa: CSARAGENTEAFF; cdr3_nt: TGCAGTGCCAGGGCAGGGGAGAACACTGAAGCTTTCTTT
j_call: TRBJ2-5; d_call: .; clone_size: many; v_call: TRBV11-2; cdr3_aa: CASSQQGWETQYF; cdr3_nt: TGTGCCAGCAGCCAGCAGGGCTGGGAGACCCAGTACTTC
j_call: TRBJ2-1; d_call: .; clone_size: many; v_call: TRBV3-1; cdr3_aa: CASSQDGASYNEQFF; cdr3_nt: TGTGCCAGCAGCCAGGACGGAGCTTCCTACAATGAGCAGTTCTTC
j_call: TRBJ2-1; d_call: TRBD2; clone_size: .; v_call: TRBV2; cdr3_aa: CASSAGTSTIYEQFF; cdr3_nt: TGTGCCAGCAGTGCCGGGACTAGCACTATCTATGAGCAGTTCTTC
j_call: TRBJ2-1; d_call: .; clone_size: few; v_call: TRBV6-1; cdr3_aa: CASSDRGDEQFF; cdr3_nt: TGTGCCAGCAGTGATAGGGGGGATGAGCAGTTCTTC
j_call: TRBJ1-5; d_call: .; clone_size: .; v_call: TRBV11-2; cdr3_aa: CASSLDRRQPQHF; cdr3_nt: TGTGCCAGCAGCTTAGATCGGCGGCAGCCCCAGCATTTT
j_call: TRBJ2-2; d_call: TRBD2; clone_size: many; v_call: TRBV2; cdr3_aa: CASSEARLAGNTGELFF; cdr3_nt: TGTGCCAGCAGTGAAGCGAGGCTAGCGGGAAACACCGGGGAGCTGTTTTTT
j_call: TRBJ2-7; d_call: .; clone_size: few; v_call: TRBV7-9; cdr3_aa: CASAMPSSYEQYF; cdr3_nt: TGTGCCTCGGCGATGCCCAGCTCCTACGAGCAGTACTTC
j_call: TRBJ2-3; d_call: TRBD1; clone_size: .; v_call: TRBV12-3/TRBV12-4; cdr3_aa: CASSPALGTGGFPDTQYF; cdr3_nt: TGTGCCAGCAGCCCCGCCTTGGGGACAGGGGGCTTTCCAGATACGCAGTATTTT
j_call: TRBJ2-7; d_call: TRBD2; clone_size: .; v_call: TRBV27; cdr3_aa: CASSLVSGIYEQYF; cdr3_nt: TGTGCCAGCAGTTTGGTTAGCGGGATCTACGAGCAGTACTTC
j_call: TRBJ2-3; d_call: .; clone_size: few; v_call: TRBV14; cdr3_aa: CASSQVYLGSADTQYF; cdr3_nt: TGTGCCAGCAGCCAAGTGTATTTGGGGTCAGCAGATACGCAGTATTTT
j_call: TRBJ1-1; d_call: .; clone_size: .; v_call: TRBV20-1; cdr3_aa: CSARVATEGNVAFF; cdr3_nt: TGCAGTGCTAGAGTTGCGACAGAGGGGAATGTGGCTTTCTTT
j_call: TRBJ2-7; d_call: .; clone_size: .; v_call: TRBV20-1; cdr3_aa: CSAYRDKYEQYF; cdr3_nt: TGCAGTGCTTACAGGGATAAGTACGAGCAGTACTTC
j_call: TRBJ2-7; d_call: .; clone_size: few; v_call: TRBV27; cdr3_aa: CASRYLSSYEQYF; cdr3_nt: TGTGCCAGCAGGTATCTAAGCTCCTACGAGCAGTACTTC
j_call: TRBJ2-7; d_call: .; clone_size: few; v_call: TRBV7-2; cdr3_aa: CASSKPGYPSYEQYF; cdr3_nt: TGTGCCAGCAGCAAACCAGGGTACCCCTCCTACGAGCAGTACTTC
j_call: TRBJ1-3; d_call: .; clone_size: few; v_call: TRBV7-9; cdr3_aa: CASSLGGLGPSGNTIYF; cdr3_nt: TGTGCCAGCAGCTTAGGTGGGCTGGGCCCCTCTGGAAACACCATATATTTT
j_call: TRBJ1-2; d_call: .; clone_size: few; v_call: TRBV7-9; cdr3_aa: CASSLDGTLGYGYTF; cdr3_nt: TGTGCCAGCAGCTTAGATGGGACATTGGGCTATGGCTACACCTTC
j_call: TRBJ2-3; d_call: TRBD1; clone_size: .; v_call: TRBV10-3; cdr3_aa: CATSTLPGQDKGGSDTQYF; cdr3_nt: TGTGCCACCAGTACTTTACCGGGACAGGACAAAGGTGGATCAGATACGCAGTATTTT